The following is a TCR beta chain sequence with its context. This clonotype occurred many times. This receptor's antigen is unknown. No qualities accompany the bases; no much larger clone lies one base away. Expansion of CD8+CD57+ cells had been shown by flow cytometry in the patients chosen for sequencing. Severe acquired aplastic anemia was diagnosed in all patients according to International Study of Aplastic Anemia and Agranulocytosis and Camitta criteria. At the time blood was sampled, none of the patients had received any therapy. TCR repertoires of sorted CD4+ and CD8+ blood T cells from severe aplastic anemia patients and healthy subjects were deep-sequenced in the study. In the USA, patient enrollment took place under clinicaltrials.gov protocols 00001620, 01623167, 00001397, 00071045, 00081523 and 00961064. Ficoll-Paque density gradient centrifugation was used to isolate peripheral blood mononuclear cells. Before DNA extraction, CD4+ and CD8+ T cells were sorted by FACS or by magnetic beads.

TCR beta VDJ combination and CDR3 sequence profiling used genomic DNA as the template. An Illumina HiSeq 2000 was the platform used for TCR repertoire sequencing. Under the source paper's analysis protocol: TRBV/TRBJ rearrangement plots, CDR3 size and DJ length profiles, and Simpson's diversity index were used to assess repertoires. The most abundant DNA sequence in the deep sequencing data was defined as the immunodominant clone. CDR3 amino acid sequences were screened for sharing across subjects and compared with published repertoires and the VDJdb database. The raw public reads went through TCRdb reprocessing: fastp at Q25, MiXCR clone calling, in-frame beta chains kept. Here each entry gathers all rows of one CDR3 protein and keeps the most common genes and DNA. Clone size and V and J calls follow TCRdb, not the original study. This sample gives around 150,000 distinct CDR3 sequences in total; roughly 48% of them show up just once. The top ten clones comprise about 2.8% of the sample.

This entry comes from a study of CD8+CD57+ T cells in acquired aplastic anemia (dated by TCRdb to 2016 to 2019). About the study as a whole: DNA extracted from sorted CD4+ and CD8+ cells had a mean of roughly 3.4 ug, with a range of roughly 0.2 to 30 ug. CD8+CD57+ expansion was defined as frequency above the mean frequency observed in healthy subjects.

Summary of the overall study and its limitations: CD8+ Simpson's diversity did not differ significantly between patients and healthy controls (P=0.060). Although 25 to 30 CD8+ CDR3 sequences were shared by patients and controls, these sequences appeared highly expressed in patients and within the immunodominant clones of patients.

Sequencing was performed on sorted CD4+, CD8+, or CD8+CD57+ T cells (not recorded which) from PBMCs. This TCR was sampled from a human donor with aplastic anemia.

The sequenced DNA is TGCAGTGCTAGAGGTACTAGCGGGAGTGGTATCGAGCAGTACTTC. Its coded protein is CSARGTSGSGIEQYF. The chain couples TRBV20-1 to TRBJ2-7, and TRBD2 matches 11 of the central bases. Per the germline V gene (reference sequence), DFQATT is the CDR1 and SNEGSKA is the CDR2. Inclusive of the bounding cysteine and phenylalanine, the CDR3 is 15 residues long. Kept here is only the CDR3 DNA, which spans 45 bases and is read in frame from base 1. The junction shows trimming of 1 base on V and 6 bases on J, and the gene matches do not reach 8 bases of it.